This TCR beta chain was recorded in a study of T cells after yellow fever vaccination. Study-level points and caveats: At under 98% for CD4 and about 88% for CD8, most primary-vaccination clones showed up again after the booster.

By 5'RACE template switching, TCR cDNA was produced, with a universal primer site and UMIs added in the process. TCRdb processed the 5' RACE reads anew with MiXCR; each CDR3 protein has one entry. The data show a few hundred thousand distinct CDR3 sequences, about 4% seen once. CDR1 and CDR2 (germline): ENHRY, SYGVKD. The CDR3 spans 14 residues. V was trimmed by 4 bases and J by 3 bases, leaving 12 bases between them. This clonotype was observed at least ten times. Its antigen is currently unknown. The material was PBMCs, obtained 5 days after the yellow fever booster vaccination. This sequence joins TRBV10-3 and TRBJ2-5, with D possibly being TRBD1 (6 bases). The receptor's source is a man in his late teens or twenties who received the YFV17D yellow fever vaccine. CDR3 amino acids: CAISGETGKETQYF. CDR3 nucleotides: TGTGCCATCAGTGGGGAAACAGGGAAAGAGACCCAGTACTTC.